Listed here are 21 T cell receptor beta chains from one sample, sequenced in a study of cytomegalovirus exposure and HLA in healthy donors (dated by TCRdb to the late 2010s). The library was made by the immunoSEQ multiplex PCR assay. For the multiplex PCR, a mixture combining 60 forward primers for TCR Vbeta segments and 13 reverse primers for TCR Jbeta segments was used. What TCRdb holds here is the immuneACCESS table cut down to in-frame rearrangements. Part of the clones is not present; checked against another copy, under half of the missing clones reflect an unresolved V gene, and the others are unexplained. This sample's clone table shows approximately 120,000 clones. The ten largest clones capture about 0.93% of the sample. The sequenced material came from PBMCs. The receptors come from a young man in good health and CMV-seronegative.

V is TRBV27 and J is TRBJ2-7; 10 bases fit TRBD2. This CDR3 contains 13 residues. Germline V CDR1 and CDR2: MNHEY, SMNVEV (reference sequence). The ends lost 3 bases at V and 12 bases at J; junction bases unmatched: 8. The CDR3 loop is CASSFQVAGGRYF. The CDR3 region has the DNA TGTGCCAGCAGTTTCCAGGTAGCGGGGGGCCGGTACTTC.

The rearrangement links TRBV6-5 to TRBJ2-7, with D tentatively TRBD1 (6 bases). The CDR3 sequence is 15 residues long. Germline CDR1 is MNHEY and CDR2 is SVGAGI. V was cut by 0 bases and J by 5 bases, with 14 bases left in between. In nucleotides, the CDR3 is TGTGCCAGCAGTTACTCCTCAGGGGTCCCCCACGAGCAGTACTTC. This translates into CASSYSSGVPHEQYF.

This chain connects TRBV5-8 to TRBJ1-1; possible D gene TRBD1, 6 bases. From germline, CDR1 is SGHTS and CDR2 YDEGEE. The CDR3 consists of 13 residues. V was trimmed by 4 bases and J by 11 bases, leaving 18 bases between them. The CDR3 reads CASSPTGGRSAFF. The DNA for the CDR3 is TGTGCCAGCAGCCCGACGGGGGGGCGTAGTGCTTTCTTT.

The DNA for the CDR3 is TGTGCCTGGAGTGCCCAGGGTTATGGCTACACCTTC. Amino acid sequence: CAWSAQGYGYTF. The genes are TRBV30 and TRBJ1-2; a weak D match, TRBD1 (5 bases). The germline V gene has CDR1 GTSNPN and CDR2 SVGIG (reference sequence). This CDR3 is built from 12 residues. Deletions cut 1 base from V and 5 bases from J, with 8 bases between.

The chain has TRBV10-2 and TRBJ2-5; 7 bases are a match to TRBD1. Unmatched junction bases numbered 5, after V lost 1 base and J lost 3 bases. The CDR3 runs 15 residues. In germline, CDR1 is WSHSY, CDR2 SAAADI. The CDR3 loop reads CASSEWFGTEETQYF. The CDR3 region has the DNA TGCGCCAGCAGTGAGTGGTTCGGGACAGAAGAGACCCAGTACTTC.

The CDR3 DNA reads as TGTGCCAGCAGTTTGGAGCGGGTTACACAAGAGACCCAGTACTTC. The encoded protein is CASSLERVTQETQYF. The chain links TRBV27 to TRBJ2-5; TRBD2 might be the D (6 bases). CDR1 is MNHEY, CDR2 SMNVEV, per germline (reference sequence). The CDR3 is 15 residues long. Trimming took off 3 bases at V and 2 bases at J, with 13 bases between the two ends.

The chain uses TRBV30 and TRBJ1-4; TRBD1 might be the D (5 bases). The germline V gene has CDR1 GTSNPN and CDR2 SVGIG (reference sequence). The CDR3 loop spans 14 amino acids. V lost 3 bases and J lost 4, with 12 bases in between. DNA of the CDR3: TGTGCCTGGAGCGACACCGGGGGTAATGAAAAACTGTTTTTT. Encoded protein: CAWSDTGGNEKLFF.

This chain joins TRBV7-9 and TRBJ1-6; the D is unclear. The germline gives CDR1 SEHNR, CDR2 FQNEAQ (reference sequence). The CDR3 loop spans 12 amino acids. Trimming left V 4 bases short and J 9 bases short, with 7 bases between. The CDR3 is CASSSQASPLHF. DNA for the CDR3: TGTGCCAGCAGCTCTCAGGCTTCACCCCTCCACTTT.

The V and J genes are TRBV5-1 and TRBJ2-1; D is possibly TRBD1 (6 bases). Trimming removed 7 bases at V and 7 bases at J, with 12 bases between. The CDR3 is 12 residues long. Germline CDR1 reads SGHRS; CDR2 reads YFSETQ. CDR3 DNA: TGCGCCAGCCGACAAGGGGGTAATGAGCAGTTCTTC. Residues: CASRQGGNEQFF.

The chain has TRBV28 and TRBJ1-1; D remains ambiguous. The germline V gene encodes CDR1 MDHEN and CDR2 SYDVKM. The CDR3 spans 14 residues. Trimming shortened V by 2 bases and J by 5 bases, and 12 bases separated the two germline ends. The CDR3 region has the DNA TGTGCCAGCAGTTTAAGGCAAGCTAGGACTGAAGCTTTCTTT. Translating it yields CASSLRQARTEAFF.

The CDR3 sequence is CASSQATRASNEKLFF. CDR3 sequence (DNA): TGCGCCAGCAGCCAAGCCACCAGGGCTTCTAATGAAAAACTGTTTTTT. The genes are TRBV4-1 and TRBJ1-4; D perhaps matches TRBD1 (5 bases). Germline CDR1 MGHRA, CDR2 YSYEKL. V was shortened by 1 base and J by 3 bases, with 12 bases between the two germline ends. This CDR3 contains 16 residues.

The chain couples TRBV5-1 to TRBJ2-1; 14 nucleotides line up with TRBD2. This CDR3 has 16 amino acids. Trimming at V came to 4 bases and at J to 9 bases, leaving 9 bases not matched to a gene. Germline CDR1 SGHRS, CDR2 YFSETQ. CDR3 nucleotides: TGCGCCAGCAGCCACCCTAGGACTAGCGGGAGGATTGAGCAGTTCTTC. It encodes CASSHPRTSGRIEQFF.

The chain joins TRBV25-1 to TRBJ1-5, with D tentatively TRBD1 (6 bases). V lost 2 bases and J lost 5, with 7 bases in between. Germline V gives CDR1 MGHDK, CDR2 SYGVNS. This CDR3 is 13 amino acids long. The CDR3 reads CASSEPGDQPQHF. CDR3 sequence (DNA): TGTGCCAGCAGTGAACCAGGGGATCAGCCCCAGCATTTT.

The chain couples TRBV5-6 to TRBJ2-3, with TRBD1 matching over 7 bases. Germline-derived CDR1 and CDR2 are SGHDT and YYEEEE. The CDR3 contains 14 residues. With 6 bases clipped from V and 5 bases from J, the junction kept 9 bases outside the gene matches. In DNA, the CDR3 is TGTGCCAGCACCCCCGGACAGGTTCTAGATACGCAGTATTTT. It translates to CASTPGQVLDTQYF.

The V gene is TRBV5-1, the J gene TRBJ2-1; D gene uncertain. Deletions cut 4 bases from V and 5 bases from J, with 19 bases between. CDR1 SGHRS and CDR2 YFSETQ come from the germline V gene. There are 16 residues in the CDR3. This CDR3 reads CASSTTPGSSDNEQFF. Here the CDR3 DNA reads TGCGCCAGCAGCACGACACCCGGTTCGTCGGACAATGAGCAGTTCTTC. The variable domain in full, with the rest retrieved from reference TRBV5-1 and TRBJ2-1, is KAGVTQTPRYLIKTRGQQVTLSCSPISGHRSVSWYQQTPGQGLQFLFEYFSETQRNKGNFPGRFSGRQFSNSRSEMNVSTLELGDSALYLCASSTTPGSSDNEQFFGPGTRLTVL.

The chain joins TRBV19 to TRBJ2-1, with D perhaps TRBD2 (6 bases). The CDR3 totals 14 residues. Germline CDR1 and CDR2: LNHDA and SQIVND (reference sequence). Trimming cost V 2 bases and J 9 bases, with 14 bases left between them. The CDR3 region has the DNA TGTGCCAGTAGTATAAATGGAGGGGCGAGTGAGCAGTTCTTC. Protein sequence: CASSINGGASEQFF.

The chain couples TRBV28 to TRBJ1-1; 9 bases fit TRBD1. The junction had 15 bases not matched to a gene; V was cut back by 5 bases and J by 5 bases. The CDR3 contains 17 residues. Germline CDR1 reads MDHEN; CDR2 reads SYDVKM. The CDR3 loop is CASSPIRANRGQTEAFF. DNA for the CDR3: TGTGCCAGCAGTCCAATCAGGGCAAACAGGGGGCAAACTGAAGCTTTCTTT.

Here the CDR3 reads CASTPGRAGDTQYF. As DNA, the CDR3 is TGTGCCAGCACCCCGGGGAGGGCGGGAGATACGCAGTATTTT. The rearrangement joins TRBV6-5 to TRBJ2-3; 7 bases match TRBD2. The V and J ends lost 7 bases and 5 bases, in that order; junction bases with no gene match: 9. The CDR3 is 14 amino acids. The germline V gene has CDR1 MNHEY and CDR2 SVGAGI.

The rearrangement links TRBV15 to TRBJ1-3; tentatively, D is TRBD1 (5 bases). With 4 bases removed from V and 3 bases from J, the gap between germline ends came to 10 bases. Per the germline V gene, CDR1 is LNHNV and CDR2 is YYDKDF (reference sequence). The CDR3 contains 14 residues. CDR3 nucleotide sequence: TGTGCCACCAGCAATGAACAGGTTGGAAACACCATATATTTT. As protein: CATSNEQVGNTIYF.

J is TRBJ1-4 and V is TRBV2, with D possibly matching TRBD1 (5 bases). The CDR3 has 13 residues. V lost 6 bases, J lost 2 bases, and 7 bases lay in between. Looked up from germline, CDR1 is SNHLY and CDR2 is FYNNEI. CDR3 coding DNA: TGTGCCAGCAGAGCAGGGACTAATGAAAAACTGTTTTTT. It yields the protein CASRAGTNEKLFF.

The chain uses TRBV5-1 and TRBJ2-7; a possible D gene is TRBD2 (5 bases). The CDR3 is 17 residues long. Germline V gene sequence: CDR1 SGHRS, CDR2 YFSETQ. The V and J ends lost 0 bases and 0 bases respectively, with 16 bases between them. The chain's CDR3 is CASSLELGGPSSYEQYF. In DNA form, the CDR3 reads TGCGCCAGCAGCTTGGAATTAGGAGGACCGAGCTCCTACGAGCAGTACTTC.